This T cell receptor (beta chain) was identified during a study of T-cell memory formation after mild COVID-19. Study background: Across donors, TCR clusters were largely donor specific.

TCRdb used MiXCR to reprocess the 5' RACE reads, holding one entry per CDR3 protein. This table holds roughly 340,000 distinct CDR3 sequences, approximately 22% found once. Germline loops: CDR1 SGHRS, CDR2 YFSETQ. The CDR3 length is 14 residues. After removal of 5 bases from V and 3 bases from J, the junction contained 6 bases not matched to a gene. This clonotype was seen more than once but under ten times. This clonotype was sampled from a man younger than 35 who had mild COVID-19 (a few samples of this study predate the infection). Cell type and time point are not known. The rearrangement links TRBV5-1 to TRBJ2-5, with 8 bases fitting TRBD2. Sequenced material: PBMCs or a T cell subset sorted from them (not recorded which). CDR3 in amino acids: CASSLGGAEETQYF. The CDR3 DNA reads TGCGCCAGCAGTCTCGGGGGGGCTGAAGAGACCCAGTACTTC.